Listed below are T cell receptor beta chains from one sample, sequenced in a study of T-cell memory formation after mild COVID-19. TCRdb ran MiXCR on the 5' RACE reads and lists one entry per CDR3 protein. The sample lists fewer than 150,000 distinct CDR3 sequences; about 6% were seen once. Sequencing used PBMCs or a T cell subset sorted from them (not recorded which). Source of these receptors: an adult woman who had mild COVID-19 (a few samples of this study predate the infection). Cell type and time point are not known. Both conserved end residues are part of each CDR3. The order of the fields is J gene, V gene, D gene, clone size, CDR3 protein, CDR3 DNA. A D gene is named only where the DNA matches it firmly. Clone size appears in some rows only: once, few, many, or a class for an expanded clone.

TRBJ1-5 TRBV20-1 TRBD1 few CSALDRGLIQPQHF TGCAGTGCTTTGGACAGGGGGCTAATCCAGCCCCAGCATTTT
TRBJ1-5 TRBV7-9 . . CASSNQGAQQPQHF TGTGCCAGCAGCAACCAGGGTGCACAACAGCCCCAGCATTTT
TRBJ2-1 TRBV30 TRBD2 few CAWSSLAGIPYNEQFF TGTGCCTGGAGTTCACTAGCGGGGATCCCCTACAATGAGCAGTTCTTC
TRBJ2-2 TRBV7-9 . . CASSFPEGTSNTGELFF TGTGCCAGCAGCTTTCCGGAGGGGACTTCAAACACCGGGGAGCTGTTTTTT
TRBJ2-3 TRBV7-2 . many CASSLVPSPPRSSTDTQYF TGTGCCAGCAGCTTAGTACCCAGCCCGCCTCGTTCTAGCACAGATACGCAGTATTTT
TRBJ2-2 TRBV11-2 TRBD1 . CASSFQTGINTGELFF TGTGCCAGCAGCTTTCAGACAGGGATTAACACCGGGGAGCTGTTTTTT
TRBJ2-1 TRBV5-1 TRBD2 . CASSLAASGAYNEQFF TGCGCCAGCAGCTTGGCGGCTAGCGGGGCGTACAATGAGCAGTTCTTC
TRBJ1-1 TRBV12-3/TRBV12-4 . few CASSFGRSQAFF TGTGCCAGCAGTTTCGGCCGATCCCAAGCTTTCTTT
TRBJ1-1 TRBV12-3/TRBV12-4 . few CASSPTRGPLAEAFF TGTGCCAGCAGCCCTACCAGAGGGCCCCTCGCTGAAGCTTTCTTT
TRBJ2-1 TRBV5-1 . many CASSAGREGADEQFF TGCGCCAGCAGCGCGGGACGAGAGGGGGCCGATGAGCAGTTCTTC
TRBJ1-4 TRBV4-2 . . CASRASGGNNEKLFF TGTGCCAGCAGAGCCTCGGGGGGCAATAATGAAAAACTGTTTTTT
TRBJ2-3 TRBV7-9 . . CDSSLRGNSLTRADTQYF TGTGACAGCAGCTTAAGAGGGAACAGTTTGACTAGGGCAGATACGCAGTATTTT
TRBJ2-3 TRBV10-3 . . CAISEPLAADTQYF TGTGCCATCAGTGAGCCATTAGCCGCAGATACGCAGTATTTT
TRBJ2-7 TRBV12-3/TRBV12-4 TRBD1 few CASSPQDRGEQYF TGTGCCAGCAGTCCCCAGGACAGGGGCGAGCAGTACTTC
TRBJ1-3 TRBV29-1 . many CSVALMSGNTIYF TGCAGCGTAGCGCTGATGTCTGGAAACACCATATATTTT
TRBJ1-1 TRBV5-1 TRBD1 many CASSFTIRDRVKNTEAFF TGCGCCAGCAGTTTTACGATCCGGGACAGGGTTAAGAACACTGAAGCTTTCTTT
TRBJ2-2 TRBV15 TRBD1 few CATSRVLTGSPGELFF TGTGCCACCAGCAGAGTATTGACAGGGAGTCCCGGGGAGCTGTTTTTT
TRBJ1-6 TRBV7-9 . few CASSLRGLNNSPLHF TGTGCCAGCTCCCTCAGAGGACTTAACAATTCACCCCTCCACTTT
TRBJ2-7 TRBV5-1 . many CASSLDRVAYEQYF TGCGCCAGCAGCTTGGATCGGGTAGCCTACGAGCAGTACTTC
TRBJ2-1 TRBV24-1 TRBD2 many CATSATKGTSGRYEQFF TGTGCCACCAGTGCTACTAAGGGGACTAGCGGGAGGTATGAGCAGTTCTTC
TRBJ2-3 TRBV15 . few CATSRGAPQYF TGTGCCACCAGCAGAGGGGCCCCGCAGTATTTT
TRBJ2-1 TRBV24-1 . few CATSDLGPGRHEQFF TGTGCCACCAGTGATTTGGGCCCGGGGCGGCATGAGCAGTTCTTC
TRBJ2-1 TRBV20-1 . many CSAGEAYEQFF TGCAGTGCTGGAGAAGCGTATGAGCAGTTCTTC
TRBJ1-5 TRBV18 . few CASSPVATEAPQHF TGTGCCAGCTCACCAGTCGCCACCGAAGCGCCCCAGCATTTT
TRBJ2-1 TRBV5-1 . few CASTPPGVGGNEQFF TGCGCCAGCACCCCGCCCGGGGTGGGGGGTAATGAGCAGTTCTTC
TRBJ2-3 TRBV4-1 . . CASSQVVYSTDTQYF TGCGCCAGCAGCCAAGTGGTCTATTCCACAGATACGCAGTATTTT
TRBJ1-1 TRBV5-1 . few CASSSNAENTEAFF TGCGCCAGCAGCTCTAATGCAGAGAACACTGAAGCTTTCTTT